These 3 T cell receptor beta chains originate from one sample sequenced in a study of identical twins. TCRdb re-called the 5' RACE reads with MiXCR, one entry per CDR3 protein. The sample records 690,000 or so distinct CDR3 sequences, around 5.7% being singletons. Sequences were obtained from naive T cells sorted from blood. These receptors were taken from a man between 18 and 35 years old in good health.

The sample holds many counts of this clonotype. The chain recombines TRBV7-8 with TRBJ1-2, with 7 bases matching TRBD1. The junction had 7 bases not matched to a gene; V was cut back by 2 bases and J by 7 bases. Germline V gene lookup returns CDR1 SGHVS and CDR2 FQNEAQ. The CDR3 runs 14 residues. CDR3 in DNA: TGTGCCAGCAGCTTATTAGACAGGGCGGCTGGCTACACCTTC. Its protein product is CASSLLDRAAGYTF.

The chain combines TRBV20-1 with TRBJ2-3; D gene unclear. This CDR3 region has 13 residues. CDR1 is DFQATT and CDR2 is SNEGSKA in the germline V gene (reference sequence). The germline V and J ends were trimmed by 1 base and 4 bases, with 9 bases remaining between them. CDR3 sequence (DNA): TGCAGTGCTAGAGCTGAAGGCCCAGATACGCAGTATTTT. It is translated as CSARAEGPDTQYF.

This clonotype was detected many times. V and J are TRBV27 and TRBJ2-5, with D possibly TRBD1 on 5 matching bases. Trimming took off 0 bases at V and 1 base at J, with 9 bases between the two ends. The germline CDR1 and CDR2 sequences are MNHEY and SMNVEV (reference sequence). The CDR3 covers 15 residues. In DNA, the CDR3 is TGTGCCAGCAGTTTATCGACAGCTACCCAAGAGACCCAGTACTTC. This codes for CASSLSTATQETQYF.